The 21 T cell receptor beta chains reported below all come from one sample, sequenced in a study of control samples from healthy donors and cancer patients. Measured with immunoSEQ multiplex PCR; TCRdb has only the in-frame clones, and not every one. The sample has approximately 74,000 clones, approximately 94% seen once. The sample taken for sequencing was blood. The receptors were sampled from a woman aged 25 to 39 in good health.

The V call is TRBV7-8, the J call TRBJ2-3; possible D gene TRBD2, 6 bases. V was clipped by 5 bases and J by 2 bases, with 14 bases between them. This CDR3 is built from 15 residues. Germline values: CDR1 SGHVS, CDR2 FQNEAQ. The CDR3 coding sequence is TGTGCCAGCAGCCATACGTCGGGGGTCACAGATACGCAGTATTTT. Translated, it gives CASSHTSGVTDTQYF.

V gene TRBV6-5 combines with J gene TRBJ1-5, with unresolved D. The CDR3 loop spans 13 amino acids. The ends were cut back, 7 bases at V and 2 bases at J, with 9 bases in the middle. Germline V gene lookup returns CDR1 MNHEY and CDR2 SVGAGI. Written as DNA, the CDR3 is TGTGCCAGCAAGCTCGTCGGCAATCAGCCCCAGCATTTT. This sequence encodes CASKLVGNQPQHF.

The gene calls are TRBV6-2 or TRBV6-3 and TRBJ1-1, with D maybe TRBD1 (5 bases). Trimming shortened V by 2 bases and J by 8 bases, and 15 bases separated the two germline ends. Germline CDR1 reads MNHEY; CDR2 reads SVGEGT. The CDR3 covers 14 residues. Written as DNA, the CDR3 is TGTGCCAGCAGTTACATCAGGGAAGGCACCGAAGCTTTCTTT. Its translation: CASSYIREGTEAFF.

V is TRBV28 and J is TRBJ1-5; TRBD1 is a possible D gene (5 bases). The CDR3 is 15 residues long. V was pared by 7 bases and J by 1 base, with 14 bases between. From germline, CDR1 is MDHEN and CDR2 SYDVKM. The CDR3 loop is CASIPRRDSNQPQHF. DNA of the CDR3: TGTGCCAGCATCCCTCGCCGGGACAGCAATCAGCCCCAGCATTTT.

The chain uses TRBV7-8 and TRBJ2-1, with TRBD2 as a possible D gene (6 bases). The CDR3 contains 17 residues. V gave up 1 base and J gave up 6 bases, with 19 bases separating them. Germline V gives CDR1 SGHVS, CDR2 FQNEAQ. The CDR3 region is CASSLEVAGSASNEQFF. The CDR3 DNA sequence: TGTGCCAGCAGCTTAGAGGTTGCGGGGTCGGCCAGCAATGAGCAGTTCTTC.

The rearrangement uses TRBV6-5 and TRBJ2-5; the match to TRBD1 covers 9 bases. The CDR3 is 13 residues long. CDR1 MNHEY and CDR2 SVGAGI come from the germline V gene. Trimming at V came to 5 bases and at J to 4 bases, leaving 2 bases not matched to a gene. CDR3: CASSRQGGETQYF. The CDR3 coding sequence is TGTGCCAGCAGTCGACAGGGGGGAGAGACCCAGTACTTC.

The rearrangement joins TRBV6-5 to TRBJ1-5; D may be TRBD1 (5 bases). From germline, CDR1 is MNHEY and CDR2 SVGAGI. Trimming shortened V by 4 bases and J by 7 bases, and 11 bases separated the two germline ends. The length of the CDR3 is 13 residues. CDR3 in amino acids: CASSFEGRQPQHF. For the CDR3, the DNA is TGTGCCAGCAGTTTTGAGGGGCGACAGCCCCAGCATTTT.

The chain uses TRBV5-1 and TRBJ1-2; D unclear. Trimming left V 4 bases short and J 2 bases short, with 12 bases between. This CDR3 contains 14 residues. Per the germline V gene, CDR1 is SGHRS and CDR2 is YFSETQ. In nucleotides, the CDR3 is TGCGCCAGCAGCCTAGAAGTCCGCAACTATGGCTACACCTTC. Translated: CASSLEVRNYGYTF.

The V and J genes are TRBV18 and TRBJ2-5; no clear D. The CDR3 consists of 12 residues. V dropped 3 bases and J dropped 2 bases, with 4 bases sitting between them. CDR1 KGHSH and CDR2 LQKENI come from the germline V gene. The DNA for the CDR3 is TGTGCCAGCTCACCTCGGCAAGAGACCCAGTACTTC. Translation: CASSPRQETQYF. Together with reference TRBV18 and TRBJ2-5, the CDR3 gives the full variable domain: NAGVMQNPRHLVRRRGQEARLRCSPMKGHSHVYWYRQLPEEGLKFMVYLQKENIIDESGMPKERFSAEFPKEGPSILRIQQVVRGDSAAYFCASSPRQETQYFGPGTRLLVL.

This clone was recorded only once. The chain joins TRBV27 to TRBJ1-2; D perhaps matches TRBD1 (6 bases). V was clipped by 6 bases and J by 7 bases, with 21 bases between them. The CDR3 contains 15 residues. Per the germline V gene, CDR1 is MNHEY and CDR2 is SMNVEV (reference sequence). CDR3 nucleotides: TGTGCCAGCAGGAGGTCAGGGGAACCGCTCCGTGGCTACACCTTC. Translation: CASRRSGEPLRGYTF.

This chain connects TRBV6-6 to TRBJ2-5; the match to TRBD2 covers 9 bases. Germline trimming cut 2 bases from V and 2 bases from J; bases unmatched to any gene: 6. CDR3 length: 16 amino acids. Germline V CDR1 and CDR2: MNHNY, SVGAGI (reference sequence). The CDR3: CASSYGVSGGQETQYF. The CDR3 DNA follows: TGTGCCAGCAGTTACGGAGTTAGCGGGGGTCAAGAGACCCAGTACTTC.

V usage is TRBV19 and J usage is TRBJ1-2; 7 bases are shared with TRBD1. V shed 7 bases and J 3 bases; nucleotides not matched to a gene: 8. Per germline, CDR1 LNHDA and CDR2 SQIVND (reference sequence). CDR3 length: 14 amino acids. The CDR3 DNA follows: TGTGCCAGTAACCAGGGACAGACTCACTATGGCTACACCTTC. Protein: CASNQGQTHYGYTF.

The rearrangement joins TRBV5-1 to TRBJ2-7; 7 nucleotides align to TRBD2. The CDR3 is made up of 14 amino acids. The germline gives CDR1 SGHRS, CDR2 YFSETQ. Trimming at V came to 2 bases and at J to 4 bases, leaving 6 bases not matched to a gene. The CDR3 nucleotides are TGCGCCAGCAGCTTAGCAGCGGGGAGGTACGAGCAGTACTTC. Translating gives CASSLAAGRYEQYF.

In its sample, this clone was seen once. The V call is TRBV6-5, the J call TRBJ2-7, with a possible D match to TRBD1 (6 bases). Germline CDR1 and CDR2: MNHEY and SVGAGI. The CDR3 contains 14 residues. Trimming cost V 4 bases and J 3 bases, with 13 bases left between them. Written as DNA, the CDR3 is TGTGCCAGCAGTTCCGGGACAACCCTCTACGAGCAGTACTTC. This codes for CASSSGTTLYEQYF.

This rearrangement joins TRBV6-5 to TRBJ1-2; no firm D call. V lost 4 bases, J lost 7 bases, and 13 bases lay in between. The CDR3 loop spans 13 amino acids. Germline CDR1 MNHEY, CDR2 SVGAGI. Here the CDR3 reads CASSSVYGPGYTF. CDR3 coding DNA: TGTGCCAGCAGTTCCGTCTATGGACCTGGCTACACCTTC.

This clone is a singleton in its sample. This sequence joins TRBV27 and TRBJ1-5, with TRBD1 matching 7 bases. There are 15 residues in the CDR3. Germline values: CDR1 MNHEY, CDR2 SMNVEV (reference sequence). V lost 6 bases, J lost 1 base, and 6 bases stayed unmatched. The CDR3 sequence: CASRRQGWSNQPQHF. CDR3 nucleotide sequence: TGTGCCAGCAGGAGACAGGGTTGGAGCAATCAGCCCCAGCATTTT.

As to this clone: The germline gene is not matched at one end of the junction; a read error may be the cause. The CDR3 bases are TGTGCTAGCAGCCCCGGACACCTGAATGAGCAGTTCTTC. Amino acid sequence: CASSPGHLNEQFF. The genes are TRBV7-7 and TRBJ2-1; a weak D match, TRBD1 (5 bases). Germline CDR1 reads SSHAT; CDR2 reads FNYEAQ (reference sequence). This CDR3 is built from 13 residues.

The chain employs TRBV11-3 and TRBJ1-1, with D uncertain. The CDR3 runs to 14 residues. Germline V lookup: CDR1 SGHNT, CDR2 YENEEA. V shed 0 bases and J shed 0 bases, with 5 bases lying between them. The chain's CDR3 is CASSLDLVNTEAFF. The DNA of the CDR3 is TGTGCCAGCAGCTTAGATTTGGTGAACACTGAAGCTTTCTTT. The whole variable domain, filled in from reference TRBV11-3 and TRBJ1-1, reads EAGVVQSPRYKIIEKKQPVAFWCNPISGHNTLYWYLQNLGQGPELLIRYENEEAVDDSQLPKDRFSAERLKGVDSTLKIQPAELGDSAVYLCASSLDLVNTEAFFGQGTRLTVV.

V gene TRBV11-1 combines with J gene TRBJ1-1; D call uncertain. This CDR3 is 14 amino acids long. The ends were cut back, 2 bases at V and 3 bases at J, with 10 bases in the middle. Germline V lookup: CDR1 SGHAT, CDR2 FQDESV (reference sequence). CDR3: CASSLSALYTEAFF. The CDR3 nucleotides read TGTGCCAGCAGCTTATCAGCTCTGTACACTGAAGCTTTCTTT.

The chain recombines TRBV19 with TRBJ1-5; no definite D call. Germline V gene data show CDR1 as LNHDA and CDR2 as SQIVND (reference sequence). The CDR3 sequence is 14 residues long. V lost 1 base and J 6 bases, leaving 10 bases between the germline ends. The CDR3 loop reads CASSIGARTQPQHF. The DNA of the CDR3 is TGTGCCAGTAGTATAGGAGCCAGAACTCAGCCCCAGCATTTT. Full variable domain (remainder filled in from reference TRBV19 and TRBJ1-5): DGGITQSPKYLFRKEGQNVTLSCEQNLNHDAMYWYRQDPGQGLRLIYYSQIVNDFQKGDIAEGYSVSREKKESFPLTVTSAQKNPTAFYLCASSIGARTQPQHFGDGTRLSIL.

This chain's CDR3 is CASRGLVKGLNTEAFF. The DNA of the CDR3 is TGTGCCAGTAGGGGTTTAGTTAAAGGATTGAACACTGAAGCTTTCTTT. The chain combines TRBV19 with TRBJ1-1; D is ambiguous. Trimming removed 6 bases from V and 0 bases from J, with 17 bases in between. CDR3 length: 16 amino acids. Looked up from germline, CDR1 is LNHDA and CDR2 is SQIVND (reference sequence).